This TCR beta chain was recovered during a study of blood T cell repertoires in COVID-19. Sequencing was performed with immunoSEQ multiplex PCR; in TCRdb, only in-frame clones are kept and a portion is missing. The repertoire holds 140,000 to 150,000 clones, with roughly 89% as singletons. V shed 2 bases and J shed 2 bases, with 9 bases lying between them. This CDR3 contains 14 residues. Germline V lookup: CDR1 MNHEY, CDR2 SVGEGT. The J gene is TRBJ2-5, the V gene TRBV6-2 or TRBV6-3; no reliable D call. Sample: PBMCs or T cells enriched from blood (not recorded which). This TCR derives from a man aged 45-65 years who had recovered from COVID-19. CDR3 sequence: CASSYDRVQETQYF. The CDR3, as DNA: TGTGCCAGCAGTTACGATAGAGTTCAAGAGACCCAGTACTTC.